These 26 T cell receptor beta chains were sequenced from one sample in a study of T cells after yellow fever vaccination. TCRdb redid the calling of the 5' RACE reads with MiXCR, one entry per CDR3 protein. The repertoire holds about 30,000 distinct CDR3 sequences, about 4.4% seen once, with 40% to 55% in the top ten. Sequenced material: CD8+ T cells sorted from PBMCs, taken 5 days after the yellow fever booster vaccination. The receptor source for this set is a young man who received the YFV17D yellow fever vaccine.

This clonotype was observed at least ten times. This chain uses TRBV18 with TRBJ2-6; no definite D call. The ends were cut back, 0 bases at V and 2 bases at J, with 8 bases in the middle. The CDR3 loop spans 16 amino acids. CDR1 and CDR2 from the germline V gene are KGHSH and LQKENI. CDR3: CASSPPVGAGANVLTF. The CDR3 nucleotides are TGTGCCAGCTCACCACCGGTTGGGGCTGGGGCCAACGTCCTGACTTTC.

This clonotype has at least ten counts. The CDR3 sequence: CASSQWTGEKLFF. The CDR3, as DNA: TGTGCCAGCAGCCAGTGGACCGGTGAAAAACTGTTTTTT. The rearrangement uses TRBV3-1 and TRBJ1-4; no clear D gene. V lost 3 bases and J 7 bases, leaving 9 bases between the germline ends. CDR1 and CDR2 from the germline V gene are LGHDT and YNNKEL (reference sequence). This CDR3 contains 13 residues.

This clonotype came up many times. This chain connects TRBV4-1 to TRBJ2-7, with 10 bases lining up with TRBD2. There are 15 residues in the CDR3. Trimming removed 0 bases from V and 3 bases from J; junction bases left unmatched: 2. CDR1 and CDR2 from the germline V gene are MGHRA and YSYEKL. The CDR3 spells CASSQETSGYYEQYF. The CDR3 DNA is TGCGCCAGCAGCCAAGAGACTAGCGGGTACTACGAGCAGTACTTC.

Ten or more counts support this clonotype. The chain combines TRBV2 with TRBJ1-6; no clear D gene. Germline values: CDR1 SNHLY, CDR2 FYNNEI. This CDR3 has 14 amino acids. Trimming stripped 1 base from V and 8 bases from J, with 9 bases between. The CDR3 DNA is TGTGCCAGCAGTGAAGGATCGGTGGATTCACCCCTCCACTTT. Translating it yields CASSEGSVDSPLHF. Full variable domain (missing parts from reference TRBV2 and TRBJ1-6): EPEVTQTPSHQVTQMGQEVILRCVPISNHLYFYWYRQILGQKVEFLVSFYNNEISEKSEIFDDQFSVERPDGSNFTLKIRSTKLEDSAMYFCASSEGSVDSPLHFGNGTRLTVT.

This clonotype showed up many times. This chain uses TRBV7-9 with TRBJ2-1; the match to TRBD2 covers 10 bases. The germline V gene encodes CDR1 SEHNR and CDR2 FQNEAQ (reference sequence). The CDR3 spans 18 residues. The junction had 12 bases not matched to a gene; V was cut back by 4 bases and J by 3 bases. This CDR3 reads CASSSRSSGSEYYNEQFF. CDR3 nucleotide sequence: TGTGCCAGCAGCTCGAGATCTAGCGGGAGTGAATACTACAATGAGCAGTTCTTC.

Ten or more counts support this clonotype. The J gene is TRBJ2-3, the V gene TRBV12-3 or TRBV12-4, with 8 bases lining up with TRBD2. CDR3 length equals 15 residues. The V gene end was trimmed by 6 bases and the J gene end by 2 bases; junction bases not matched to a gene: 7. CDR3 amino acids: CASSLGGGYTDTQYF. The CDR3 nucleotides read TGTGCCAGCAGCCTCGGGGGGGGCTACACAGATACGCAGTATTTT.

This clonotype showed up many times. In DNA, the CDR3 is TGCAGTGCTAGATCTCGACTAGCGCACTACGAGCAGTACTTC. This translates into CSARSRLAHYEQYF. The chain uses TRBV20-1 and TRBJ2-7, with 8 bases fitting TRBD2. V was pared by 2 bases and J by 3 bases, with 6 bases of the junction left unmatched. Per germline, CDR1 DFQATT and CDR2 SNEGSKA (reference sequence). The CDR3 consists of 14 residues.

This clonotype was recorded many times. The rearrangement joins TRBV6-2 or TRBV6-3 to TRBJ2-2; 10 bases match TRBD2. There are 15 residues in the CDR3. The V gene end was trimmed by 5 bases and the J gene end by 4 bases; junction bases not matched to a gene: 4. CDR1 and CDR2 (germline): MNHEY, SVGEGT. In DNA, the CDR3 is TGTGCCAGCAGTCTAGCGGGAGTCGTCACCGGGGAGCTGTTTTTT. Translating gives CASSLAGVVTGELFF.

This clonotype was picked up many times. This sequence joins TRBV4-3 and TRBJ2-1; no reliable D call. CDR1 LGHNA and CDR2 YSLEER come from the germline V gene. Trimming removed 2 bases at V and 2 bases at J, with 13 bases between. The CDR3 loop spans 16 amino acids. The CDR3 loop reads CASSQLSLGPYNEQFF. The CDR3 DNA is TGCGCCAGCAGCCAACTCTCCCTAGGGCCCTACAATGAGCAGTTCTTC.

This clonotype was detected many times. The chain employs TRBV9 and TRBJ2-3, with unresolved D. Trimming removed 0 bases at V and 2 bases at J, with 7 bases between. The CDR3 totals 14 residues. The germline CDR1 and CDR2 sequences are SGDLS and YYNGEE. In DNA, the CDR3 is TGTGCCAGCAGCGTAGAGCTGTTCACAGATACGCAGTATTTT. Translating gives CASSVELFTDTQYF. The entire variable domain, with the rest obtained from reference TRBV9 and TRBJ2-3, is as follows: DSGVTQTPKHLITATGQRVTLRCSPRSGDLSVYWYQQSLDQGLQFLIQYYNGEERAKGNILERFSAQQFPDLHSELNLSSLELGDSALYFCASSVELFTDTQYFGPGTRLTVL.

This clonotype was observed at least ten times. V is TRBV7-6 and J is TRBJ2-3; D might be TRBD2 (5 bases). This CDR3 region has 16 residues. In germline, CDR1 is SGHVS, CDR2 FNYEAQ. The ends were cut back, 4 bases at V and 4 bases at J, with 18 bases in the middle. The CDR3 loop reads CASSSELIAGADTQYF. CDR3 coding DNA: TGTGCCAGCAGCTCAGAGCTCATTGCGGGTGCAGATACGCAGTATTTT.

The sample holds many counts of this clonotype. The chain carries TRBV11-2 and TRBJ2-7, with D possibly being TRBD1 or TRBD2 (5 bases each). The CDR3 runs 14 residues. Trimming shortened V by 1 base and J by 3 bases, and 10 bases separated the two germline ends. Per germline, CDR1 SGHAT and CDR2 FQNNGV. The CDR3 spells CASSLGPGLYEQYF. The CDR3 nucleotides are TGTGCCAGCAGCTTAGGTCCGGGGCTCTACGAGCAGTACTTC.

This clonotype showed up many times. This CDR3 reads CASSLYGGAYEQYF. The CDR3 nucleotides are TGTGCCAGCAGTTTATATGGGGGCGCGTACGAGCAGTACTTC. V gene TRBV28 combines with J gene TRBJ2-7, with a weak D call TRBD1 (6 bases). The CDR3 length is 14 residues. The germline CDR1 and CDR2 sequences are MDHEN and SYDVKM. Trimming took 1 base from V and 4 from J, leaving 11 bases between them.

This clonotype has a count of ten or more. The rearrangement uses TRBV20-1 and TRBJ2-7; 8 bases are shared with TRBD2. This CDR3 has 15 amino acids. CDR1 is DFQATT and CDR2 is SNEGSKA in the germline V gene (reference sequence). Losses at the gene ends were 0 bases for V and 4 bases for J; bases not matched to a gene: 8. CDR3 sequence reads: CSARDRGLGTYEQYF. The CDR3 nucleotides are TGCAGTGCTAGAGATCGGGGACTAGGCACTTACGAGCAGTACTTC.

The sample holds many counts of this clonotype. V and J are TRBV9 and TRBJ2-5; 7 bases map to TRBD1. Germline V gene sequence: CDR1 SGDLS, CDR2 YYNGEE. The CDR3 runs 20 residues. V gave up 0 bases and J gave up 1 base; unmatched junction bases: 18. As DNA, the CDR3 is TGTGCCAGCAGCGTAGCATCCCCTCAGGGGGATAGGGACCTCCAAGAGACCCAGTACTTC. Protein: CASSVASPQGDRDLQETQYF.

The sample holds many counts of this clonotype. The chain links TRBV11-3 to TRBJ2-5; TRBD1 or TRBD2 may be the D gene (5 bases each). This CDR3 is built from 16 residues. Germline V CDR1 and CDR2: SGHNT, YENEEA. V shed 1 base and J shed 3 bases, with 15 bases lying between them. CDR3 sequence reads: CASSLGSGSGEETQYF. The CDR3 DNA is TGTGCCAGCAGCTTAGGATCAGGGAGCGGCGAAGAGACCCAGTACTTC.

This clonotype was detected many times. V and J are TRBV20-1 and TRBJ2-7; 8 bases line up with TRBD2. From germline, CDR1 is DFQATT and CDR2 SNEGSKA (reference sequence). This CDR3 contains 14 residues. Trimming removed 3 bases from V and 0 bases from J; junction bases left unmatched: 4. The CDR3 DNA reads TGCAGTGCTAGGGGCCGGGAGGGCTCCTACGAGCAGTACTTC. Its translation: CSARGREGSYEQYF.

This clonotype was observed many times. The CDR3 region is CASSIQGSGANVLTF. The CDR3 coding sequence is TGTGCCAGCAGCATACAGGGATCTGGGGCCAACGTCCTGACTTTC. The rearrangement uses TRBV11-2 and TRBJ2-6; tentatively, D is TRBD1 (6 bases). In germline, CDR1 is SGHAT, CDR2 FQNNGV. The CDR3 has 15 residues. Deletions cut 5 bases from V and 1 base from J, with 9 bases between.

This clonotype was counted many times. The chain carries TRBV19 and TRBJ2-7; TRBD2 might be the D (5 bases). Per the germline V gene, CDR1 is LNHDA and CDR2 is SQIVND (reference sequence). CDR3 size: 12 residues. Trimming removed 5 bases from V and 7 bases from J, with 12 bases in between. CDR3 protein: CASSGFPGEQYF. CDR3 coding DNA: TGTGCCAGTAGTGGATTTCCGGGGGAGCAGTACTTC.

This clonotype appeared many times. V is TRBV5-1 and J is TRBJ2-5, with TRBD1 matching over 9 bases. This CDR3 is 15 amino acids long. Per germline, CDR1 SGHRS and CDR2 YFSETQ. Trimming at V came to 3 bases and at J to 5 bases, leaving 8 bases not matched to a gene. In DNA form, the CDR3 reads TGCGCCAGCAGCTCCAAAGGGACAGGGCGGGAGACCCAGTACTTC. This codes for CASSSKGTGRETQYF.

This clonotype has ten or more counts. The V and J genes are TRBV2 and TRBJ2-5, with D perhaps TRBD2 (6 bases). The CDR3 length is 9 residues. CDR1 and CDR2 from the germline V gene are SNHLY and FYNNEI. In DNA form, the CDR3 reads TGTGGAGCGGGTGAGACCCAGTACTTC. This sequence encodes CGAGETQYF.

This clonotype came up many times. The rearrangement links TRBV9 to TRBJ2-7; TRBD2 aligns across 7 bases. J was trimmed by 3 bases and V by 4 bases; bases with no gene match: 7. This CDR3 comprises 14 residues. Germline V gene lookup returns CDR1 SGDLS and CDR2 YYNGEE. The DNA for the CDR3 is TGTGCCAGCAGCATCGGGACTATTAGCTACGAGCAGTACTTC. It translates to CASSIGTISYEQYF.

Many counts were recorded for this clonotype. This chain joins TRBV7-6 and TRBJ2-1, with D maybe TRBD1 (6 bases). The CDR3 extends over 15 amino acids. V lost 5 bases, J lost 9 bases, and 20 bases lay in between. Per germline, CDR1 SGHVS and CDR2 FNYEAQ. The DNA of the CDR3 is TGTGCCAGCAGCCGAAGTGGGGGCCTGACTTTTGAGCAGTTCTTC. This gives the protein CASSRSGGLTFEQFF.

This clonotype appeared many times. The chain couples TRBV4-3 to TRBJ2-3, with D perhaps TRBD2 (6 bases). There are 18 residues in the CDR3. CDR1 is LGHNA and CDR2 is YSLEER in the germline V gene. V was trimmed by 0 bases and J by 2 bases, leaving 18 bases between them. The CDR3 region is CASSQDRAGTAVTDTQYF. The CDR3, as DNA: TGCGCCAGCAGCCAAGATCGAGCTGGGACTGCCGTCACAGATACGCAGTATTTT.

This clonotype was seen repeatedly, ten times or more. The V call is TRBV29-1, the J call TRBJ2-7, with D tentatively TRBD1 or TRBD2 (5 bases each). There are 10 residues in the CDR3. V shed 3 bases and J shed 7 bases, with 7 bases lying between them. CDR1 is SQVTM and CDR2 is ANQGSEA in the germline V gene. CDR3 sequence: CSVERGEQYF. As DNA, the CDR3 is TGCAGCGTTGAGAGGGGAGAGCAGTACTTC.

This clonotype was seen repeatedly, ten times or more. The gene calls are TRBV27 and TRBJ2-2; 10 bases align to TRBD1. The CDR3 length is 19 residues. Germline V CDR1 and CDR2: MNHEY, SMNVEV (reference sequence). Trimming cost V 0 bases and J 6 bases; bases outside gene matches: 13. The CDR3 spells CASSLSSYPGQGTAGELFF. CDR3 sequence (DNA): TGTGCCAGCAGTTTATCCTCTTATCCGGGACAGGGGACCGCCGGGGAGCTGTTTTTT.